This T cell receptor beta chain derives from a study of cytomegalovirus exposure and HLA in healthy donors. Study-wide results and caveats: What a later analysis reportedly showed was that an Asian-associated ancestry cluster had fewer N-insertions than the approximately 700-donor mean. There were some V segments, including TRBV6-2 and TRBV6-3, excluded as indistinguishable.

This clone has more than one count but fewer than ten. Its antigen is currently unknown. This PCR relied on a set of 60 Vbeta primers and 13 Jbeta primers. Original data processing: Roughly 80 million unique TCR beta chains, roughly 11 million shared, were counted in a later analysis. Clones were read by immunoSEQ multiplex PCR, and TCRdb kept only the in-frame ones, dropping some. V and J calls and clone size follow that table, whereas D and trimming were derived from the DNA. This repertoire shows approximately 140,000 clones, about four fifths found once; its top ten account for 5.5% to 7%. Germline trimming cut 6 bases from V and 8 bases from J; bases unmatched to any gene: 11. CDR3 length equals 14 residues. CDR1 and CDR2 (germline): ENHRY, SYGVKD.

This clonotype originated in a middle-aged woman in good health and CMV-seropositive. The genes are TRBV10-3 and TRBJ1-2; 8 positions agree with TRBD1. Sequenced: PBMCs. The CDR3 here is CAIRSDQGARGYTF. The CDR3 bases are TGTGCCATCAGGAGCGATCAGGGGGCGAGGGGCTACACCTTC.